This entry lists 9 T cell receptor beta chains sequenced from one sample in a study of cytomegalovirus exposure and HLA in healthy donors. A multiplex PCR was run with 60 Vbeta primers and 13 Jbeta primers. Repertoires were generated with immunoSEQ multiplex PCR, while TCRdb's copy carries only in-frame clones and drops some. The sample holds roughly 190,000 clones; around 79% are singletons and the top ten take 1.5%. What was sequenced was PBMCs. Source of these receptors: a girl between 10 and 17 years old in good health and CMV-seropositive.

The CDR3 loop reads CASRQGPNTGELFF. In DNA form, the CDR3 reads TGCGCCAGTAGACAGGGACCGAACACCGGGGAGCTGTTTTTT. This chain links TRBV4-3 with TRBJ2-2, with 7 bases fitting TRBD1. The CDR3 is made up of 14 amino acids. V was pared by 9 bases and J by 0 bases, with 4 bases of the junction left unmatched. CDR1 is LGHNA and CDR2 is YSLEER in the germline V gene.

This chain uses TRBV19 with TRBJ2-1; TRBD2 aligns across 8 bases. J lost 7 bases, V lost 3 bases, and 11 bases had no gene match. This CDR3 region has 16 residues. In germline, CDR1 is LNHDA, CDR2 SQIVND (reference sequence). CDR3 sequence reads: CASSMPFGGAWNEQFF. The DNA for the CDR3 is TGTGCCAGTAGTATGCCGTTCGGGGGGGCCTGGAATGAGCAGTTCTTC.

The rearrangement joins TRBV11-3 to TRBJ2-4; 11 bases align to TRBD1. Germline V gene lookup returns CDR1 SGHNT and CDR2 YENEEA. This CDR3 is 14 amino acids long. J gave up 5 bases and V 4 bases, and 1 base lay outside the gene matches. The CDR3 region has the DNA TGTGCCAGCAGCTCGGGACAGGGGGAAAACATTCAGTACTTC. Protein product: CASSSGQGENIQYF.

The chain uses TRBV7-7 and TRBJ2-5, with D possibly matching TRBD2 (5 bases). Deletions cut 0 bases from V and 4 bases from J, with 15 bases between. Per the germline V gene, CDR1 is SSHAT and CDR2 is FNYEAQ (reference sequence). This CDR3 spans 16 amino acids. This chain's CDR3 is CASSLAPGLAGETQYF. CDR3 bases: TGTGCCAGCAGCTTAGCCCCGGGCCTAGCCGGAGAGACCCAGTACTTC.

The chain joins TRBV11-3 to TRBJ2-7; 9 bases align to TRBD2. V dropped 3 bases and J dropped 2; count of bases not matched to a gene: 5. CDR1 SGHNT and CDR2 YENEEA come from the germline V gene. The CDR3 is 15 residues long. This CDR3 reads CASSFGLAGTYEQYF. The CDR3 DNA reads TGTGCCAGCAGCTTCGGGCTAGCGGGGACCTACGAGCAGTACTTC.

This chain joins TRBV29-1 and TRBJ2-3; TRBD2 aligns across 9 bases. This CDR3 has 14 amino acids. Germline-derived CDR1 and CDR2 are SQVTM and ANQGSEA. With V trimmed by 8 bases and J by 3 bases, 9 bases remained unmatched. As DNA, the CDR3 is TGCAGCAACCGGATGACTAGCGGAACAGATACGCAGTATTTT. Residues: CSNRMTSGTDTQYF.

This rearrangement joins TRBV4-3 to TRBJ1-1, with D perhaps matching TRBD1 (5 bases). Trimming pared 2 bases from V and 3 bases from J, leaving 10 bases between. This CDR3 has 14 amino acids. Looked up from germline, CDR1 is LGHNA and CDR2 is YSLEER. The CDR3 protein is CASSQTAGHTEAFF. CDR3 DNA sequence: TGCGCCAGCAGCCAAACGGCAGGGCACACTGAAGCTTTCTTT.

V gene TRBV11-2 combines with J gene TRBJ2-2, with D uncertain. The CDR3 sequence is 13 residues long. Deletions cut 4 bases from V and 3 bases from J, with 6 bases between. The germline V gene has CDR1 SGHAT and CDR2 FQNNGV. CDR3 sequence: CASSYRYTGELFF. The CDR3 DNA reads TGTGCCAGCAGCTACAGATACACCGGGGAGCTGTTTTTT.

The rearrangement joins TRBV7-2 to TRBJ1-5; D is unresolved. This CDR3 has 12 amino acids. Trimming removed 1 base from V and 12 bases from J, with 10 bases in between. Looked up from germline, CDR1 is SGHTA and CDR2 is FQGNSA. The CDR3 is CASSLVAGDQHF. The CDR3 coding sequence is TGTGCCAGCAGCTTAGTTGCCGGGGACCAGCATTTT.